The 32 T cell receptor beta chains below were found in one sample sequenced in a study of shared clonotypes between healthy human individuals. Sequencing used immunoSEQ multiplex PCR; TCRdb keeps in-frame clones, though not all of them. The table has 500,000 to 550,000 clones, approximately 95% seen once. The sequencing sample was made of naive CD4+ T cells sorted from blood. Regarding subset: CD45RA+ positively selected. These receptors were obtained from a woman between 25 and 40 years old in good health.

J is TRBJ1-6 and V is TRBV30; D is possibly TRBD1 (5 bases). The V and J ends lost 3 bases and 3 bases respectively, with 12 bases between them. The germline CDR1 and CDR2 sequences are GTSNPN and SVGIG (reference sequence). The CDR3 extends over 15 amino acids. The CDR3 DNA reads TGTGCCTGGAGAGGCGGGGACGTCTATAATTCACCCCTCCACTTT. It codes for CAWRGGDVYNSPLHF.

This chain connects TRBV7-6 to TRBJ2-5, with D possibly matching TRBD2 (5 bases). This CDR3 has 14 residues. Germline CDR1 SGHVS, CDR2 FNYEAQ. Trimming pared 5 bases from V and 4 bases from J, leaving 14 bases between. CDR3 residues: CASSGWGVGETQYF. The DNA of the CDR3 is TGTGCCAGCAGCGGTTGGGGAGTAGGAGAGACCCAGTACTTC.

The chain is built from TRBV29-1 and TRBJ2-7, with 11 bases identical to TRBD1. The germline V gene encodes CDR1 SQVTM and CDR2 ANQGSEA. J was trimmed by 3 bases and V by 6 bases; bases with no gene match: 7. The length of the CDR3 is 14 residues. Here the CDR3 DNA reads TGCAGCGTCGAAAGGGGACAGGGGGACTACGAGCAGTACTTC. Its protein is CSVERGQGDYEQYF.

The V call is TRBV10-1, the J call TRBJ2-7; the D gene is possibly TRBD2 (5 bases). CDR3 size: 14 residues. The germline V gene has CDR1 WNHNN and CDR2 SYGVQD (reference sequence). Between the trimmed V and J ends, which lost 3 bases and 2 bases, there was a span of 11 bases. The CDR3, as DNA: TGCGCCAGCAGTGATGGAGGTCCCCCCTACGAGCAGTACTTC. It codes for CASSDGGPPYEQYF.

The chain combines TRBV6-5 with TRBJ2-7; D tentatively reads TRBD1 or TRBD2 (6 bases each). Trimming left V 5 bases short and J 3 bases short, with 17 bases between. The CDR3 has 15 residues. CDR1 MNHEY and CDR2 SVGAGI come from the germline V gene. The CDR3 sequence: CASSRSGGGGYEQYF. The CDR3 coding sequence is TGTGCCAGCAGTCGGAGCGGAGGGGGAGGCTACGAGCAGTACTTC.

This clone was recorded a few times. The V and J genes are TRBV4-1 and TRBJ2-7, with a tentative D call TRBD1 (5 bases). Looked up from germline, CDR1 is MGHRA and CDR2 is YSYEKL. The length of the CDR3 is 14 residues. The V gene lost 1 base and the J gene lost 3 bases, with 10 bases spanning the gap. CDR3 amino acids: CASSQGGPYYEQYF. The CDR3, as DNA: TGCGCCAGCAGCCAAGGGGGCCCTTACTACGAGCAGTACTTC.

This clone was recorded only once. The chain joins TRBV28 to TRBJ2-1; D gene ambiguous. CDR1 is MDHEN and CDR2 is SYDVKM in the germline V gene. Trimming removed 5 bases from V and 11 bases from J, with 10 bases in between. There are 11 residues in the CDR3. The CDR3 region is CASSPQTKQFF. CDR3 coding DNA: TGTGCCAGCAGTCCTCAGACAAAGCAGTTCTTC.

The gene calls are TRBV7-9 and TRBJ2-1; D is unclear. Germline CDR1 and CDR2: SEHNR and FQNEAQ (reference sequence). The CDR3 sequence is 13 residues long. V was shortened by 4 bases and J by 4 bases, with 8 bases between the two germline ends. This CDR3 reads CASSSQFYNEQFF. CDR3 bases: TGTGCCAGCAGCTCCCAGTTTTACAATGAGCAGTTCTTC.

This chain joins TRBV7-9 and TRBJ2-1; 8 bases align to TRBD2. The germline gives CDR1 SEHNR, CDR2 FQNEAQ (reference sequence). Trimming took 7 bases from V and 8 from J; bases not matched to a gene: 7. The CDR3 has 13 amino acids. The CDR3 here is CASTWTSWDEQFF. CDR3 bases: TGTGCCAGCACCTGGACTAGCTGGGATGAGCAGTTCTTC.

CDR3 sequence reads: CSASSGYEQYF. The CDR3 region has the DNA TGCAGTGCTTCGAGCGGCTACGAGCAGTACTTC. The chain links TRBV20-1 to TRBJ2-7; D might be TRBD2 (5 bases). V lost 5 bases and J lost 3, with 8 bases in between. Germline V lookup: CDR1 DFQATT, CDR2 SNEGSKA (reference sequence). The CDR3 contains 11 residues.

This rearrangement joins TRBV10-2 to TRBJ1-1; tentative D call: TRBD1 (6 bases). CDR3 length equals 13 residues. Germline CDR1 WSHSY, CDR2 SAAADI. V lost 8 bases to trimming and J lost 3 bases, with 13 bases between them. In DNA, the CDR3 is TGCGCCAGCGGAATGACAGGTCACACTGAAGCTTTCTTT. Protein product: CASGMTGHTEAFF.

This chain connects TRBV28 to TRBJ2-7; 13 bases are a match to TRBD2. The CDR3 contains 15 residues. CDR1 and CDR2 from the germline V gene are MDHEN and SYDVKM. The CDR3 protein is CGGLAGDLHSYEQYF. CDR3 bases: TGTGGCGGACTAGCGGGAGATTTACACTCCTACGAGCAGTACTTC.

The J gene is TRBJ1-1, the V gene TRBV30, with TRBD1 as a possible D gene (5 bases). Trimming left V 0 bases short and J 0 bases short, with 29 bases between. This CDR3 region has 21 residues. CDR1 and CDR2 (germline): GTSNPN, SVGIG (reference sequence). Here the CDR3 DNA reads TGTGCCTGGAGTGTACTTGTGGAGGGGATCGGGAGTCGTTACATGAACACTGAAGCTTTCTTT. This encodes CAWSVLVEGIGSRYMNTEAFF.

The rearrangement joins TRBV28 to TRBJ1-5; the D gene is possibly TRBD1 (5 bases). There are 16 residues in the CDR3. Germline values: CDR1 MDHEN, CDR2 SYDVKM. Trimming took 5 bases from V and 6 from J, leaving 20 bases between them. In nucleotides, the CDR3 is TGTGCCAGCAGTCCACGGAGGAGGGGATCGGGTCAGCCCCAGCATTTT. Amino acid sequence: CASSPRRRGSGQPQHF.

This rearrangement joins TRBV19 to TRBJ1-5; possibly TRBD1 for D (5 bases). CDR1 and CDR2 (germline): LNHDA, SQIVND (reference sequence). Trimming took 1 base from V and 0 from J, leaving 16 bases between them. The CDR3 consists of 18 residues. Here the CDR3 reads CASSIGLFRDGSNQPQHF. In nucleotides, the CDR3 is TGTGCCAGTAGTATAGGCTTATTCCGGGACGGTAGCAATCAGCCCCAGCATTTT.

The chain uses TRBV30 and TRBJ1-4; the D gene is possibly TRBD1 (5 bases). Germline V gene sequence: CDR1 GTSNPN, CDR2 SVGIG (reference sequence). The V end lost 4 bases, the J end lost 0 bases, and 12 bases lay between the germline ends. This CDR3 is built from 15 residues. CDR3 sequence reads: CAWTSGLATNEKLFF. CDR3 nucleotides: TGTGCCTGGACCTCAGGGTTGGCAACTAATGAAAAACTGTTTTTT.

The CDR3 bases are TGTGCCAGCAGACCTACAGGGTTGGAGACCCAGTACTTC. Protein sequence: CASRPTGLETQYF. The chain employs TRBV5-5 and TRBJ2-5; TRBD1 is a possible D gene (6 bases). With 5 bases removed from V and 5 bases from J, the gap between germline ends came to 13 bases. Germline V CDR1 and CDR2: SGHKS, YYEKEE (reference sequence). The CDR3 is 13 amino acids. Variable domain in full (rest from reference TRBV5-5 and TRBJ2-5): DAGVTQSPTHLIKTRGQQVTLRCSPISGHKSVSWYQQVLGQGPQFIFQYYEKEERGRGNFPDRFSARQFPNYSSELNVNALLLGDSALYLCASRPTGLETQYFGPGTRLLVL.

This clone has a single count. CDR3 nucleotides: TGTGCCAGCAGCTTGGCACTAGCGGGAGCCAACGAGCAGTACTTC. This sequence encodes CASSLALAGANEQYF. The rearrangement joins TRBV5-4 to TRBJ2-7; TRBD2 agrees at 11 bases. In germline, CDR1 is SGHNT, CDR2 YYREEE (reference sequence). There are 15 residues in the CDR3. Trimming at V came to 0 bases and at J to 5 bases, leaving 4 bases not matched to a gene.

The rearrangement joins TRBV7-2 to TRBJ2-7, with D tentatively TRBD1 (7 bases). CDR3 length: 14 residues. Germline V CDR1 and CDR2: SGHTA, FQGNSA. V was pared by 6 bases and J by 0 bases, with 12 bases between. In DNA, the CDR3 is TGTGCCAGCAGGTCAGGGGGAGGCTCCTACGAGCAGTACTTC. Its translation: CASRSGGGSYEQYF.

The J gene is TRBJ2-3, the V gene TRBV30, with 10 positions matching TRBD2. Germline trimming cut 1 base from V and 2 bases from J; bases unmatched to any gene: 3. Germline V lookup: CDR1 GTSNPN, CDR2 SVGIG (reference sequence). This CDR3 region has 15 residues. DNA of the CDR3: TGTGCCTGGAGTGAACTAGCGGGATTCACAGATACGCAGTATTTT. Translated: CAWSELAGFTDTQYF. Supplemented by reference TRBV30 and TRBJ2-3, the full variable domain reads SQTIHQWPATLVQPVGSPLSLECTVEGTSNPNLYWYRQAAGRGLQLLFYSVGIGQISSEVPQNLSASRPQDRQFILSSKKLLLSDSGFYLCAWSELAGFTDTQYFGPGTRLTVL.

V gene TRBV9 combines with J gene TRBJ2-2; no reliable D call. Deletions cut 0 bases from V and 6 bases from J, with 6 bases between. The CDR3 sequence is 13 residues long. Germline V gene data show CDR1 as SGDLS and CDR2 as YYNGEE. The CDR3 sequence is CASSVDLAGELFF. For the CDR3, the DNA is TGTGCCAGCAGCGTAGATCTAGCCGGGGAGCTGTTTTTT. Supplemented by reference TRBV9 and TRBJ2-2, the full variable domain reads DSGVTQTPKHLITATGQRVTLRCSPRSGDLSVYWYQQSLDQGLQFLIQYYNGEERAKGNILERFSAQQFPDLHSELNLSSLELGDSALYFCASSVDLAGELFFGEGSRLTVL.

The J gene is TRBJ2-5, the V gene TRBV28, with a weak D call TRBD2 (6 bases). The J call may be incorrect, as the DNA end agrees better with TRBJ2-7. CDR1 and CDR2 from the germline V gene are MDHEN and SYDVKM. The CDR3 runs 11 residues. The CDR3 coding sequence is TGTGCCAGTAGACTAGCCTACGAGCAGTACTTC. Translation: CASRLAYEQYF.

V usage is TRBV6-1 and J usage is TRBJ2-2; D is undetermined. V was shortened by 1 base and J by 5 bases, with 5 bases between the two germline ends. CDR1 and CDR2 from the germline V gene are MNHNS and SASEGT. CDR3 length: 13 residues. In nucleotides, the CDR3 is TGTGCCAGCAGTGAAGTGGGAACCGGGGAGCTGTTTTTT. This gives the protein CASSEVGTGELFF.

The chain carries TRBV6-5 and TRBJ2-5; no clear D. The germline gives CDR1 MNHEY, CDR2 SVGAGI. Deletions cut 6 bases from V and 7 bases from J, with 12 bases between. The CDR3 totals 12 residues. CDR3 nucleotides: TGTGCCAGCAGAAACGACCGGAGGACCCAGTACTTC. Its translation: CASRNDRRTQYF.

This chain uses TRBV7-2 with TRBJ2-7; D is uncertain. V was pared by 2 bases and J by 7 bases, with 6 bases between. This CDR3 has 11 amino acids. Germline-derived CDR1 and CDR2 are SGHTA and FQGNSA. The CDR3, as DNA: TGTGCCAGCAGCTTATATCGGGAGCAGTACTTC. Residues: CASSLYREQYF.

V is TRBV7-5 and J is TRBJ2-2; TRBD1 is taken as the D call from the table, unchecked against the DNA. TRBV7-5 is noted as a pseudogene. The CDR3 contains 17 residues. CDR3 nucleotides: TGTGTCAGAAGCTTAGCCTTCGGGACAGGGGTTACCGGGGAGCTGTTTTTT. Amino acid sequence: CVRSLAFGTGVTGELFF.

To note about this clone: At the DNA level, this CDR3 is encoded by other sequences in the same sample as well. This chain links TRBV6-5 with TRBJ2-7, with 12 bases that match TRBD2. Per germline, CDR1 MNHEY and CDR2 SVGAGI. The J segment lost 3 bases and the V segment lost 0 bases, leaving 0 bases of the junction unmatched. The length of the CDR3 is 15 residues. This CDR3 is CASSYSTSGSYEQYF. CDR3 DNA: TGTGCCAGCAGTTACTCGACTAGCGGGAGCTACGAGCAGTACTTC.

The chain joins TRBV5-1 to TRBJ1-5, with D perhaps matching TRBD1 (5 bases). The V end lost 4 bases, the J end lost 6 bases, and 14 bases lay between the germline ends. Germline V gene sequence: CDR1 SGHRS, CDR2 YFSETQ. The CDR3 is 14 amino acids. The CDR3 loop reads CASSPSGTLQPQHF. DNA for the CDR3: TGCGCCAGCAGCCCGTCCGGGACCCTTCAGCCCCAGCATTTT. Filled out from reference TRBV5-1 and TRBJ1-5, the complete variable domain reads KAGVTQTPRYLIKTRGQQVTLSCSPISGHRSVSWYQQTPGQGLQFLFEYFSETQRNKGNFPGRFSGRQFSNSRSEMNVSTLELGDSALYLCASSPSGTLQPQHFGDGTRLSIL.

The V gene is TRBV28, the J gene TRBJ1-6; 8 bases map to TRBD1. The CDR3 is 13 amino acids. Trimming cost V 5 bases and J 9 bases; bases outside gene matches: 3. Germline V lookup: CDR1 MDHEN, CDR2 SYDVKM. The CDR3 DNA follows: TGTGCCAGCAGTCCAGACAGGGGTTCACCCCTCCACTTT. This codes for CASSPDRGSPLHF.

The chain couples TRBV28 to TRBJ1-4; D is uncertain. There are 12 residues in the CDR3. Germline lookup yields CDR1 MDHEN and CDR2 SYDVKM. V was shortened by 5 bases and J by 7 bases, with 8 bases between the two germline ends. The CDR3 spells CASSPGGEKLFF. The CDR3 coding sequence is TGTGCCAGCAGTCCAGGTGGTGAAAAACTGTTTTTT.

The chain employs TRBV29-1 and TRBJ2-2, with D tentatively TRBD2 (6 bases). The CDR3 covers 12 residues. Germline V gene sequence: CDR1 SQVTM, CDR2 ANQGSEA. Deletions cut 6 bases from V and 5 bases from J, with 10 bases between. CDR3 loop: CSVLSGTGELFF. The CDR3 DNA reads as TGCAGCGTCCTTAGCGGTACCGGGGAGCTGTTTTTT.

The V gene is TRBV11-1, the J gene TRBJ1-2; 8 nucleotides agree with TRBD1. This CDR3 spans 16 amino acids. V lost 6 bases to trimming and J lost 3 bases; unmatched junction nucleotides: 12. The germline gives CDR1 SGHAT, CDR2 FQDESV (reference sequence). For the CDR3, the DNA is TGTGCCAGCAGTGGACAGGGACAGGCAACTGACTATGGCTACACCTTC. Translating gives CASSGQGQATDYGYTF. Full variable domain (missing parts from reference TRBV11-1 and TRBJ1-2): EAEVAQSPRYKITEKSQAVAFWCDPISGHATLYWYRQILGQGPELLVQFQDESVVDDSQLPKDRFSAERLKGVDSTLKIQPAELGDSAMYLCASSGQGQATDYGYTFGSGTRLTVV.